The 6 T cell receptor beta chains below all came from one sample that was sequenced in a study of human T cells and chemical hapten exposure. TCRdb ran MiXCR on the RACE reads and lists one entry per CDR3 protein. The sample holds approximately 60,000 distinct CDR3 sequences, roughly 10% seen once. Specified time point: pre-sensitization, week 0. Treatment given: therapeutic diphenylcyclopropenone sensitization with weekly scalp DPC. The starting material was whole blood, obtained in connection with sensitization to the hapten diphenylcyclopropenone (DPC). The source is a woman in her forties with alopecia areata. Some clones in this sample may be carry-over from other donors' samples.

In its sample, this clonotype was seen many times. This chain joins TRBV6-4 and TRBJ2-1, with D possibly matching TRBD2 (6 bases). The CDR3 is made up of 14 amino acids. The germline V gene has CDR1 MRHNA and CDR2 SNTAGT. Trimming took 0 bases from V and 7 from J, leaving 10 bases between them. The CDR3 spells CASSDSGGMNEQFF. CDR3 in DNA: TGTGCCAGCAGTGACTCTGGGGGGATGAATGAGCAGTTCTTC.

This clonotype has ten or more counts. This chain links TRBV24-1 with TRBJ2-4; D unclear. Trimming took 12 bases from V and 8 from J, leaving 7 bases between them. The CDR3 contains 9 residues. From germline, CDR1 is KGHDR and CDR2 SFDVKD. CDR3: CAPADIQYF. The CDR3 DNA sequence: TGTGCCCCCGCAGACATTCAGTACTTC.

This rearrangement joins TRBV7-9 to TRBJ1-1, with D perhaps matching TRBD1 (6 bases). The CDR3 extends over 14 amino acids. Trimming cost V 5 bases and J 1 base, with 11 bases left between them. CDR1 is SEHNR, CDR2 FQNEAQ, per germline (reference sequence). DNA for the CDR3: TGTGCCAGCAGCCCGTTGGACAGGAACACTGAAGCTTTCTTT. Residues: CASSPLDRNTEAFF.

As concerns this clonotype: A read error may be the cause here, since a much bigger clone is one base away. The chain employs TRBV7-8 and TRBJ2-5, with TRBD1 as a possible D gene (5 bases). CDR1 is SGHVS and CDR2 is FQNEAQ in the germline V gene. There are 13 residues in the CDR3. In DNA form, the CDR3 reads TGTACCAGCAGCCGTGACAGTAAAGAGACCCAGTACTTC. The encoded protein is CTSSRDSKETQYF.

This clonotype has at least ten counts. This chain uses TRBV2 with TRBJ2-3; D perhaps matches TRBD1 (6 bases). This CDR3 region has 15 residues. The V gene lost 4 bases and the J gene lost 0 bases, with 11 bases spanning the gap. Germline V lookup: CDR1 SNHLY, CDR2 FYNNEI. This chain's CDR3 is CASSAGQGSTDTQYF. For the CDR3, the DNA is TGTGCCAGCAGTGCGGGGCAGGGGAGCACAGATACGCAGTATTTT.

This clonotype was recorded many times. V usage is TRBV11-2 and J usage is TRBJ1-4, with D hard to call. Germline CDR1 is SGHAT and CDR2 is FQNNGV. V was trimmed by 3 bases and J by 3 bases, leaving 14 bases between them. This CDR3 contains 16 residues. The CDR3 nucleotides read TGTGCCAGCAGCTTGTCACCCTGGCAGGCTAATGAAAAACTGTTTTTT. Protein sequence: CASSLSPWQANEKLFF.